The entry that follows covers one T cell receptor beta chain sequence. Its target is unknown. The data originate from a study of OX40 agonist ivuxolimab in advanced cancers. Broader study findings: Normalized T-cell clonal expansion was also low in some nonresponders.

The CDR3 loop spans 15 amino acids. Between the trimmed V and J ends, which lost 3 bases and 1 base, there was a span of 12 bases. Germline V gene data show CDR1 as LNHDA and CDR2 as SQIVND (reference sequence). The protocol was immunoSEQ multiplex PCR, while the TCRdb copy is restricted to in-frame clones and leaves out a portion. This sample has tens of thousands of clones, with roughly 85% found just once. The sequencing here drew on CD4+ or CD8+ T cells sorted from blood, taken in a trial of the OX40 agonist ivuxolimab. This receptor was obtained from an adult with an advanced solid tumor such as melanoma, head and neck, liver or kidney cancer. The chain combines TRBV19 with TRBJ2-5, with D tentatively TRBD1 or TRBD2 (5 bases each). Written as DNA, the CDR3 is TGTGCCAGTAGTATTTTATGGGGGACCCAAGAGACCCAGTACTTC. Its protein is CASSILWGTQETQYF.